This T cell receptor (beta chain) was recovered during a study of shared clonotypes between healthy human individuals. General study points: Clonotype sharing among donors was expected to depend on sequencing depth.

In germline, CDR1 is MNHEY, CDR2 SMNVEV (reference sequence). Trimming took 5 bases from V and 5 from J; bases not matched to a gene: 7. This CDR3 is built from 16 residues. For this clone: The antigen remains undetermined.

DNA at about 190 ng, roughly 30,000 T cell genomes, went into sorted-subset replicate PCRs. Sequencing used immunoSEQ multiplex PCR; TCRdb keeps in-frame clones, though not all of them. The data hold around 600,000 clones, with 95% observed a single time. Naive CD8 cells lacked CD45RO and underwent positive selection for CCR7, leaving out terminally differentiated effector memory CD45RA+ cells. This clonotype was sampled from a woman in her 30s in good health. The sequenced material came from naive CD8+ T cells sorted from blood. This chain uses TRBV27 with TRBJ2-1; TRBD2 agrees at 12 bases. The CDR3 sequence is CASSQTTSGRNNEQFF. CDR3 bases: TGTGCCAGCAGTCAAACAACTAGCGGGAGGAACAATGAGCAGTTCTTC.